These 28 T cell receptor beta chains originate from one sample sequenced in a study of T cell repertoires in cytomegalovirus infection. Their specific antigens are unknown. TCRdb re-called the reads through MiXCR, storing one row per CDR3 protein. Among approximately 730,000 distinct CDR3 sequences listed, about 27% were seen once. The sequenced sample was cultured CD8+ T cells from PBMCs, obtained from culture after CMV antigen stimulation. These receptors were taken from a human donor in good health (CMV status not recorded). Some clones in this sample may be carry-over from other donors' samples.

CDR3 protein: CSVDRDDTQYF. For the CDR3, the DNA is TGCAGCGTTGACAGGGACGATACGCAGTATTTT. This chain uses TRBV29-1 with TRBJ2-3; D is perhaps TRBD1 or TRBD2 (5 bases each). The CDR3 consists of 11 residues. Germline CDR1 reads SQVTM; CDR2 reads ANQGSEA. The germline V and J ends were trimmed by 3 bases and 6 bases, with 7 bases remaining between them.

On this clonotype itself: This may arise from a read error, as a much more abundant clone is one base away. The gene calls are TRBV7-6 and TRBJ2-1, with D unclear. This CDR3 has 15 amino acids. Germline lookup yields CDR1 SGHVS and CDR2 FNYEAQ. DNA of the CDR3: TGTGTCAGCAGCTCCGAGCTGTACTCCTACAATGAGCAGTTCTTC. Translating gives CVSSSELYSYNEQFF.

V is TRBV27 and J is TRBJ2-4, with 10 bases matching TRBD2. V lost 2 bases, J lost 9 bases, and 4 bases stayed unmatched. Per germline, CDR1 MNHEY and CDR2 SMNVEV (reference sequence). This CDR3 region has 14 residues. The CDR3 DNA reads TGTGCCAGCAGTTTAAGCGGGGGGGAATCCATTCAGTACTTC. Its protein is CASSLSGGESIQYF.

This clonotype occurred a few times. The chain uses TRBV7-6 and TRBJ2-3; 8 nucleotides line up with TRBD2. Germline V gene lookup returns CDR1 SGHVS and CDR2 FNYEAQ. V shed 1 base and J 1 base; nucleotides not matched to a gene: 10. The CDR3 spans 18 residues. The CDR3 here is CASSLGISGVKRTDTQYF. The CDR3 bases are TGTGCCAGCAGCTTAGGGATTAGCGGGGTGAAACGCACAGATACGCAGTATTTT. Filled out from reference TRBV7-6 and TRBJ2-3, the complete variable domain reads GAGVSQSPRYKVTKRGQDVALRCDPISGHVSLYWYRQALGQGPEFLTYFNYEAQQDKSGLPNDRFSAERPEGSISTLTIQRTEQRDSAMYRCASSLGISGVKRTDTQYFGPGTRLTVL.

The CDR3 loop reads CASSTKKNTEAFF. DNA of the CDR3: TGTGCCAGCAGCACCAAAAAGAACACTGAAGCTTTCTTT. The rearrangement joins TRBV7-8 to TRBJ1-1; D is undetermined. Looked up from germline, CDR1 is SGHVS and CDR2 is FQNEAQ. The V end lost 5 bases, the J end lost 1 base, and 8 bases lay between the germline ends. The CDR3 runs 13 residues.

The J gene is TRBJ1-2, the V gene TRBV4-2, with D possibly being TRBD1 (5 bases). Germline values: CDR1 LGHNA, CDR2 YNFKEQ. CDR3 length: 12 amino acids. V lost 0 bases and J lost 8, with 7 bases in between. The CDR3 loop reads CASSQEWDGYTF. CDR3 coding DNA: TGTGCCAGCAGCCAAGAGTGGGACGGCTACACCTTC.

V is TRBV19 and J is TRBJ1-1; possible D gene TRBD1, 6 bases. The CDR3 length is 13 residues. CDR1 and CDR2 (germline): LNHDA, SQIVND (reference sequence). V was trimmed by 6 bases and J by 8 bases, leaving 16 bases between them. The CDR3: CASSLTTGREAFF. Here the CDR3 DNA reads TGTGCCAGTAGCCTTACAACAGGGAGAGAAGCTTTCTTT.

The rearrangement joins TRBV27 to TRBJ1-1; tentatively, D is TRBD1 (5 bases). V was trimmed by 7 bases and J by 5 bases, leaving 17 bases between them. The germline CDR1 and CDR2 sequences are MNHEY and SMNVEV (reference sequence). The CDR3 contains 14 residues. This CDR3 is CASTITAGITEAFF. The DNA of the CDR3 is TGTGCCAGCACTATTACAGCAGGGATAACTGAAGCTTTCTTT.

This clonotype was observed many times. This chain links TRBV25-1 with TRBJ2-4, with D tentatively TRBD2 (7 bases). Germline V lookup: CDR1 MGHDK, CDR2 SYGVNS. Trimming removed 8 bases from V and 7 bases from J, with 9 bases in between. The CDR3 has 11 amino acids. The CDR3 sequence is CASGGGNIQYF. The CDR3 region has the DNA TGTGCCAGCGGGGGGGGCAACATTCAGTACTTC.

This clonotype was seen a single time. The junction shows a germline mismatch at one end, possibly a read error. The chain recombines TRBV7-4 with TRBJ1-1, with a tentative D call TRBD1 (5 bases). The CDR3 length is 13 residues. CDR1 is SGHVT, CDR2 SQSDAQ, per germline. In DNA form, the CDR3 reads TGTGCCAGCAGCTTCAGACAGAACACTGAAGATTTCTTT. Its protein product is CASSFRQNTEDFF.

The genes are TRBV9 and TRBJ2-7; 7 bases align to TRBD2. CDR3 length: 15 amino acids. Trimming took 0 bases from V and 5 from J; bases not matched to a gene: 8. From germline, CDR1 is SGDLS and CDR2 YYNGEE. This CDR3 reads CASSVGMAAGDEQYF. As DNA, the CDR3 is TGTGCCAGCAGCGTAGGAATGGCTGCGGGGGACGAGCAGTACTTC. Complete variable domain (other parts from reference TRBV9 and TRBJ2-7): DSGVTQTPKHLITATGQRVTLRCSPRSGDLSVYWYQQSLDQGLQFLIQYYNGEERAKGNILERFSAQQFPDLHSELNLSSLELGDSALYFCASSVGMAAGDEQYFGPGTRLTVT.

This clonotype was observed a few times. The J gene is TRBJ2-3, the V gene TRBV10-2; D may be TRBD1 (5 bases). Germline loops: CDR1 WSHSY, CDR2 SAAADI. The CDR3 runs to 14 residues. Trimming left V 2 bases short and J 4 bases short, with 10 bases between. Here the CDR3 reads CASSEPGLADTQYF. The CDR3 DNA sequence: TGCGCCAGCAGTGAGCCAGGGTTGGCAGATACGCAGTATTTT.

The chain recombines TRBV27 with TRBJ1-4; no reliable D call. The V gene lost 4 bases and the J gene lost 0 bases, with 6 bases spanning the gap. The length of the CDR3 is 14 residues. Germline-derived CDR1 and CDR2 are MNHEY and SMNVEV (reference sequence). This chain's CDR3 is CASSSLPTNEKLFF. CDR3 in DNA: TGTGCCAGCAGTTCACTCCCAACTAATGAAAAACTGTTTTTT.

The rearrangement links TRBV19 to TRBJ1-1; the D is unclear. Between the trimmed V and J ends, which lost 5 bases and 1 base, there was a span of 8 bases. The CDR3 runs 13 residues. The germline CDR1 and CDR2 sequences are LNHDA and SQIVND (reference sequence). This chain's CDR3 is CASSVLGNTEAFF. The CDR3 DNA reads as TGTGCCAGTAGTGTCCTGGGGAACACTGAAGCTTTCTTT.

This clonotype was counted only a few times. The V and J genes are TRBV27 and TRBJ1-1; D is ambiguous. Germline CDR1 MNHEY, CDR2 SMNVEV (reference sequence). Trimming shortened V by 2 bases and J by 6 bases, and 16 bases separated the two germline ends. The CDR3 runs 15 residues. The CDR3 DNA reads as TGTGCCAGCAGTTTAATCTTTGACGGGTCCTCTGAAGCTTTCTTT. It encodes CASSLIFDGSSEAFF.

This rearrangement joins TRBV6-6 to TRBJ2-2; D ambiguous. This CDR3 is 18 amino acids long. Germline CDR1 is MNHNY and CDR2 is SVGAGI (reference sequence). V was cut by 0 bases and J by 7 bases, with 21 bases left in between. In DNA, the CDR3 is TGTGCCAGCAGTTACTCGATTCGTCTAGGGCGACTGGACGGGGAGCTGTTTTTT. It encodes CASSYSIRLGRLDGELFF.

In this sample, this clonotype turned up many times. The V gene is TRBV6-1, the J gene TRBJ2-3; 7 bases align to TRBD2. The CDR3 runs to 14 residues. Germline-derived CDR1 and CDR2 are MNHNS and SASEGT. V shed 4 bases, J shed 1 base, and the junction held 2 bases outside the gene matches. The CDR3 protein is CASSASGGTDTQYF. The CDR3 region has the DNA TGTGCCAGCAGTGCGAGCGGGGGCACAGATACGCAGTATTTT.

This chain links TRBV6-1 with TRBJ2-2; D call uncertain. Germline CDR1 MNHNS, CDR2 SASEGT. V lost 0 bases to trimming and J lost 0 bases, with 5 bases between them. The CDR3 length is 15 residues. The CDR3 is CASSEAFTNTGELFF. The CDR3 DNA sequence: TGTGCCAGCAGTGAAGCATTTACGAACACCGGGGAGCTGTTTTTT.

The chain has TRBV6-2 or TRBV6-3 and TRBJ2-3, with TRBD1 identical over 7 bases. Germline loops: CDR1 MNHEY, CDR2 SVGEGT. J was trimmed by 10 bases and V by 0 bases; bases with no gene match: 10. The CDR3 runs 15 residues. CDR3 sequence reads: CASSYSKWDSPAQYF. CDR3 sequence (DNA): TGTGCCAGCAGTTACTCGAAATGGGACAGCCCGGCGCAGTATTTT.

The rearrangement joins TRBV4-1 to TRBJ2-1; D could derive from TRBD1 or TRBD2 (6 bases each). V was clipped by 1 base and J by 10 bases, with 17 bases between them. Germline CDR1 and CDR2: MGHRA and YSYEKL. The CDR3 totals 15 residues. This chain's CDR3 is CASSQGPGAGREQFF. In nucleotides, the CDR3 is TGCGCCAGCAGCCAAGGACCGGGGGCCGGACGGGAGCAGTTCTTC.

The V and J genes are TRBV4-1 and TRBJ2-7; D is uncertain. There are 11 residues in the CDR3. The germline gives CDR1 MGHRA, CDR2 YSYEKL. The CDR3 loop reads CAGSHPYEQYV. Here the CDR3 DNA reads TGCGCCGGCAGCCATCCCTACGAGCAGTACGTC.

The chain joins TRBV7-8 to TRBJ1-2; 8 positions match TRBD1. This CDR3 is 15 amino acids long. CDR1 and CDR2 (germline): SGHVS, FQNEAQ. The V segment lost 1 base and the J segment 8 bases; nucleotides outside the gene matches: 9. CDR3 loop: CASSLVPDRAGGYTF. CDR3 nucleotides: TGTGCCAGCAGCTTAGTGCCGGACAGGGCGGGCGGCTACACCTTC. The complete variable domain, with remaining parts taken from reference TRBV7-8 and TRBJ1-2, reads GAGVSQSPRYKVAKRGQDVALRCDPISGHVSLFWYQQALGQGPEFLTYFQNEAQLDKSGLPSDRFFAERPEGSVSTLKIQRTQQEDSAVYLCASSLVPDRAGGYTFGSGTRLTVV.

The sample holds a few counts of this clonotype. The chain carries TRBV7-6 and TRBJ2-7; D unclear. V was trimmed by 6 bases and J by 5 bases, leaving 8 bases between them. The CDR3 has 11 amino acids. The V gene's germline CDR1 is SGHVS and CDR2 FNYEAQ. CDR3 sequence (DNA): TGTGCCAGCAGTCAGATACACGAGCAGTACTTC. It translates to CASSQIHEQYF. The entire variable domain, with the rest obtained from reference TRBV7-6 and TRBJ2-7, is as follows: GAGVSQSPRYKVTKRGQDVALRCDPISGHVSLYWYRQALGQGPEFLTYFNYEAQQDKSGLPNDRFSAERPEGSISTLTIQRTEQRDSAMYRCASSQIHEQYFGPGTRLTVT.

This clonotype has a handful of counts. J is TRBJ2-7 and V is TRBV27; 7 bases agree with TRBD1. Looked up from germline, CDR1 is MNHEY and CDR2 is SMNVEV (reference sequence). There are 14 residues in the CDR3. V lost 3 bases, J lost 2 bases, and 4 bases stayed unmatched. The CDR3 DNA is TGTGCCAGCAGTTTTCCTCAGGGGGCCTACGAGCAGTACGTC. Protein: CASSFPQGAYEQYV.

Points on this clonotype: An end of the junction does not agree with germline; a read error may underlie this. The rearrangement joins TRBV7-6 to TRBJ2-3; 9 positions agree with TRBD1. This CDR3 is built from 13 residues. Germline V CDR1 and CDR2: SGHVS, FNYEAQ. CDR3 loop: CASSRDREDTQYF. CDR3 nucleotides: TGTGCTAGCAGCCGGGACAGGGAAGATACGCAGTATTTT. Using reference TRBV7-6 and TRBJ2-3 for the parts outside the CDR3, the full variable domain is GAGVSQSPRYKVTKRGQDVALRCDPISGHVSLYWYRQALGQGPEFLTYFNYEAQQDKSGLPNDRFSAERPEGSISTLTIQRTEQRDSAMYRCASSRDREDTQYFGPGTRLTVL.

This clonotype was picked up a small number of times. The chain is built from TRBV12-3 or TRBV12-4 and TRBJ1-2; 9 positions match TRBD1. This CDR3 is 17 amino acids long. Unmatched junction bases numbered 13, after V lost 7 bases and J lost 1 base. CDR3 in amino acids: CASIKMGTGNNNYGYTF. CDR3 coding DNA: TGTGCCAGCATTAAGATGGGGACAGGGAATAATAACTATGGCTACACCTTC.

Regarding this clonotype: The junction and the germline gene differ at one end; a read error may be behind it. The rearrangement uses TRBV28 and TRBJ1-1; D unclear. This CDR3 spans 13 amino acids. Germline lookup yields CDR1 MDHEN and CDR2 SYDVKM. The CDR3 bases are TGTGCCAGCAGACCTCATGCGAACACTAAAGCTTTCTTT. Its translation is CASRPHANTKAFF.

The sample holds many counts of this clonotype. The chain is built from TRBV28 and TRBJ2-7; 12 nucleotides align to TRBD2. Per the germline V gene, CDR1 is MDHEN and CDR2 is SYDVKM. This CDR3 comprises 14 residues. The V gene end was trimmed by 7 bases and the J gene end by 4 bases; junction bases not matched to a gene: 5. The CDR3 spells CASKSSGGAYEQYV. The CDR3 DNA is TGTGCCAGCAAGTCTAGCGGGGGGGCTTACGAGCAGTACGTC.